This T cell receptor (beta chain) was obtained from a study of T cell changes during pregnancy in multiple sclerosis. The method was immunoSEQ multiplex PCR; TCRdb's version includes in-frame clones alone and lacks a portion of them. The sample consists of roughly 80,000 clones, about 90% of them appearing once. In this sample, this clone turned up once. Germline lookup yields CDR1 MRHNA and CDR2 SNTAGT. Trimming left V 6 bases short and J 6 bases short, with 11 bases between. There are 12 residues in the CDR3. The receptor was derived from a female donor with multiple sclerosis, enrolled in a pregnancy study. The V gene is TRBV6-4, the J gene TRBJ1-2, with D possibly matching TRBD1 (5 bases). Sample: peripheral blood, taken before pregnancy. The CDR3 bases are TGTGCCAGCAGAAGACAGATTGATGGCTACACCTTC. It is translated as CASRRQIDGYTF.